One sample yielded the 4 T cell receptor beta chains listed below, sequenced in a study of sequential checkpoint blockade in melanoma. The protocol was immunoSEQ multiplex PCR, while the TCRdb copy is restricted to in-frame clones and leaves out a portion. In the table there are approximately 34,000 clones, approximately 84% of which are singletons. Described treatment: randomized to nivolumab then ipilimumab (arm A) or the reverse (arm B). Sequencing used CD8+ T cells sorted from blood (inferred from file names), obtained from a patient given nivolumab and ipilimumab in sequence. All receptors derive from a human donor with melanoma.

To note about this clone: In this CDR3 the conserved last residue, phenylalanine or tryptophan, is missing, so a read error is likely. CDR3 sequence: CASSQEARGSYEQYL. In DNA, the CDR3 is TGCGCCAGCAGCCAAGAGGCCAGGGGGTCCTACGAGCAGTACCTC. This chain uses TRBV4-1 with TRBJ2-7; 7 bases map to TRBD1. Germline V lookup: CDR1 MGHRA, CDR2 YSYEKL. The CDR3 is made up of 15 amino acids. V trimming: 0 bases; J trimming: 1 base; junction bases outside the gene matches: 3.

This chain joins TRBV5-1 and TRBJ2-7, with 11 bases matching TRBD2. Germline CDR1 SGHRS, CDR2 YFSETQ. V trimming: 4 bases; J trimming: 2 bases; junction bases outside the gene matches: 5. There are 15 residues in the CDR3. CDR3 sequence (DNA): TGCGCCAGCAGCCTCGGGACTAGCGGAACCTACGAGCAGTACTTC. This codes for CASSLGTSGTYEQYF.

As DNA, the CDR3 is TGTGCCAGCAGGGCCAGGATCTCCTACGAGCAGTACTTC. As protein: CASRARISYEQYF. This chain connects TRBV28 to TRBJ2-7; D call uncertain. Trimming took 6 bases from V and 0 from J, leaving 9 bases between them. The CDR3 is 13 residues long. CDR1 is MDHEN, CDR2 SYDVKM, per germline. The complete variable domain, with remaining parts taken from reference TRBV28 and TRBJ2-7, reads DVKVTQSSRYLVKRTGEKVFLECVQDMDHENMFWYRQDPGLGLRLIYFSYDVKMKEKGDIPEGYSVSREKKERFSLILESASTNQTSMYLCASRARISYEQYFGPGTRLTVT.

This CDR3 is CASSLALQGRYEQYF. CDR3 DNA sequence: TGTGCCAGCAGCTTAGCGTTACAGGGGCGCTACGAGCAGTACTTC. V usage is TRBV7-9 and J usage is TRBJ2-7, with 7 bases fitting TRBD1. Germline trimming cut 0 bases from V and 3 bases from J; bases unmatched to any gene: 5. CDR1 and CDR2 (germline): SEHNR, FQNEAQ (reference sequence). The CDR3 length is 15 residues.